This T cell receptor (beta chain) was identified in a study of T cell responses to AZD1222 COVID-19 vaccine (dated by TCRdb to the early 2020s). Study-level background: A total of 230 to 250 trial participants underwent TCR sequencing, of whom about 200 received two doses of AZD1222 and some 26 received two doses of the MenACWY control vaccine. Trial participants were enrolled by age into subgroups of 18-55, 56-69 and 70-plus years, and roughly 160, 29 and 62 TCR-sequenced participants, respectively, were included in these subgroups.

Results and caveats for the whole study, not just this receptor: Conclusions about previously exposed vaccinees are limited, since just 6 or 7 AZD1222 recipients were seropositive for SARS-CoV-2 at baseline. Participants were mostly white British, with more females than males. The authors suggested clonal diversity may have been underestimated. After two AZD1222 doses, both the breadth and the depth of spike-specific TCRs were significantly higher than at day 0 and than in MenACWY recipients. The vaccine-associated CD4 TCRs covered the entire spike protein, and the dominant responses fell in regions 160-218 and 743-854. Epitopes outside the regions mutated in the B.1.351 and B.1.1.7 variants were reportedly recognized by nearly half of the unique spike-specific TCRs. In the small 56-69-year group, the increase in depth fell short of significance, most likely because of low power. Because no day 14 peak-response samples were available, the repertoires could be characterized only after the peak T cell response.

The time point tag for this specimen amounts to: about 28 days (+/-7) after the second vaccine dose. Because spike-specific TCR depth and breadth did not differ between the two schedules, AZD1222 recipients who got a second dose at roughly 4 weeks were pooled with those who got a second dose at roughly 12 weeks. Vaccinee samples were obtained from the UK trials COV001 and COV002, which included a single-blind randomized controlled phase 2/3 trial of AZD1222 (ChAdOx1 nCoV-19) in healthy adults. For TCRbeta chain sequencing, PBMC samples from trial participants were taken at day 0 and at day 28 after the second dose. Turning to this clone: No antigen is known for it. No much larger clonotype is one base removed from it; base qualities were not supplied.

The CDR3 regions of human TCRbeta chains were analyzed by immunosequencing. Per the source publication's procedure: TCRs in the repertoires were matched against a reference library of SARS-CoV-2-specific TCRs that had been generated with the MIRA antigen-specificity platform. Breadth was defined as the fraction of unique TCRs that were SARS-CoV-2-associated, and depth was defined as the fraction of total T cells that were SARS-CoV-2-associated. Using the MIRA data, each spike-specific TCR was mapped to the spike region that the TCR reacts to and placed in a CD4 or CD8 class. Log10-transformed breadth and depth values were compared by one-way ANOVA with Sidak's multiple comparisons tests. In TCRdb, the immuneACCESS table is reduced to in-frame sequences with V and J assigned. These tables do not hold every clone; where another copy was compared, an unresolved V gene accounts for under half, and the others remain unexplained. Clone size and V and J calls were adopted from that table, with D and trimming inferred from the DNA. Present in this sample are about 120,000 clones, more than 85% of which were seen just once. In total, the top ten clones hold about 2.9% of the sample.

The TCR originated in an adult who received the AZD1222 COVID-19 vaccine. This specimen was peripheral blood, taken 28 days after the second AZD1222 dose.

The DNA sequence is as follows: TGTGCCAGCACCACGGGACAGGGGGGAAATTCACCCCTCCACTTT. Its protein product is CASTTGQGGNSPLHF. The sequence links TRBV2 to TRBJ1-6, and 11 junctional nucleotides match TRBD1. Measured from the cysteine to the phenylalanine, the CDR3 is 15 residues long. Only CDR3 DNA is held: 45 bases, read in frame from base 1. CDR1 SNHLY and CDR2 FYNNEI are derived from the germline V gene. Relative to germline, V is missing 7 bases and J is missing 7 bases, with 6 bases of the junction outside any gene match.